These T cell receptor beta chains were read from a single sample in a study of cytotoxic CD8 clonotypes in ibrutinib-treated CLL. Assay used: immunoSEQ multiplex PCR; TCRdb lists only in-frame clones, some missing. Among 35,000 to 55,000 clones, under 75% were seen once, and the ten largest hold about 13%. The starting material was PBMCs, obtained after 12 months of ibrutinib treatment. The receptors originated from a human donor with chronic lymphocytic leukemia. Each CDR3 is given with its conserved first and last residue. A D gene is named only where the DNA matches it firmly. Clone size is given for some rows only: seen once, a few or many times, or a class if the clone is expanded.

>TRBJ2-1|TRBD2|TRBV7-3|NA
CASSPGLAGGNEQFF
TGTGCCAGCAGCCCCGGACTAGCGGGGGGCAATGAGCAGTTCTTC
>TRBJ2-1|NA|TRBV5-6|NA
CASSALAFGVRAEQFF
TGTGCCAGCAGCGCGCTGGCCTTCGGGGTTAGGGCTGAGCAGTTCTTC
>TRBJ1-1|NA|TRBV30|few
CAWRSGRVAFF
TGTGCCTGGAGGAGCGGGCGCGTAGCTTTCTTT
>TRBJ1-1|TRBD1|TRBV16|few
CASTGQGFTEAFF
TGTGCCAGCACCGGACAGGGCTTTACTGAAGCTTTCTTT
>TRBJ1-1|NA|TRBV19|once
CASSPREGLLLNTEAFF
TGTGCCAGTAGTCCCCGGGAGGGACTGCTTCTGAACACTGAAGCTTTCTTT
>TRBJ2-7|NA|TRBV6-5|NA
CASSGDRDPIYEQYF
TGTGCCAGCAGTGGGGACCGCGACCCAATATACGAGCAGTACTTC
>TRBJ2-6|NA|TRBV7-9|NA
CASNEAGTPARANVLTF
TGTGCCAGCAACGAAGCAGGGACCCCCGCTCGAGCCAACGTCCTGACTTTC
>TRBJ2-7|NA|TRBV6-5|once
CASSNPVTGLAYF
TGTGCCAGCAGTAATCCCGTGACAGGATTGGCTTACTTC
>TRBJ2-2|NA|TRBV29-1|NA
CSIKQGINTGELFF
TGCAGTATTAAACAGGGTATTAACACCGGGGAGCTGTTTTTT
>TRBJ2-3|TRBD2|TRBV6-4|NA
CASSEVGLEGTDTQYF
TGTGCCAGCAGTGAGGTAGGACTAGAAGGCACAGATACGCAGTATTTT
>TRBJ2-5|NA|TRBV7-2|NA
CASSLIAIEETQYF
TGTGCCAGCAGCTTAATAGCGATAGAAGAGACCCAGTACTTC
>TRBJ2-7|TRBD1|TRBV5-6|NA
CASSSTSTGDLSYEQYF
TGTGCCAGCAGCTCTACGTCGACAGGGGACCTATCCTACGAGCAGTACTTC
>TRBJ2-2|NA|TRBV11-2|NA
CASSPGGAPNTGELFF
TGTGCCAGCAGCCCTGGGGGGGCCCCGAACACCGGGGAGCTGTTTTTT
>TRBJ1-5|TRBD1|TRBV27|once
CASSLTGTGGLNQPQHF
TGTGCCAGCAGCCTCACCGGGACAGGGGGACTCAATCAGCCCCAGCATTTT
>TRBJ1-5|TRBD1|TRBV19|NA
CASSPRTGGNQPQHF
TGTGCCAGTAGTCCCCGGACAGGGGGAAATCAGCCCCAGCATTTT
>TRBJ2-1|NA|TRBV7-6|NA
CASSLRGSYNEQFF
TGTGCCAGCAGCTTACGGGGCTCCTACAATGAGCAGTTCTTC
>TRBJ2-1|NA|TRBV6-5|NA
CASSGGQNSYNEQFF
TGTGCCAGCAGTGGGGGACAAAACTCCTACAATGAGCAGTTCTTC
>TRBJ2-7|TRBD1|TRBV27|NA
CASSLLGQGNHYEQYF
TGTGCCAGCAGTTTATTGGGACAGGGTAACCACTACGAGCAGTACTTC
>TRBJ1-2|NA|TRBV4-2|NA
CASSQDSYGYTF
TGTGCCAGCAGCCAAGACAGTTATGGCTACACCTTC
>TRBJ2-7|TRBD1|TRBV29-1|NA
CSVGTGAYEQYF
TGCAGCGTTGGGACAGGGGCCTACGAGCAGTACTTC
>TRBJ2-7|NA|TRBV20-1|NA
CSGKSHYEQYF
TGCAGTGGGAAGAGCCACTACGAGCAGTACTTC
>TRBJ2-1|NA|TRBV2|NA
CASRMLNNEQFF
TGTGCCAGCAGGATGCTAAACAATGAGCAGTTCTTC
>TRBJ1-5|NA|TRBV7-2|NA
CASSPGYWANQPQHF
TGTGCCAGCAGCCCCGGTTACTGGGCTAATCAGCCCCAGCATTTT
>TRBJ2-1|NA|TRBV6-6|NA
CASTPGAGAYNEQFF
TGTGCCAGCACCCCGGGGGCGGGCGCCTACAATGAGCAGTTCTTC
>TRBJ2-5|NA|TRBV10-3|few
CAISQGGKQETQYF
TGTGCCATCAGTCAGGGGGGGAAACAAGAGACCCAGTACTTC
>TRBJ2-3|NA|TRBV27|medium-sized
CASSLYGGRDTQYF
TGTGCCAGCAGTTTATACGGGGGAAGGGATACGCAGTATTTT
>TRBJ1-6|NA|TRBV5-1|NA
CASSLGTDSPLHF
TGCGCCAGCAGCTTGGGGACAGATTCACCCCTCCACTTT
>TRBJ2-2|NA|TRBV19|few
CASSTGLETGELFF
TGTGCCAGTAGTACTGGACTTGAAACCGGGGAGCTGTTTTTT
>TRBJ2-3|NA|TRBV9|NA
CASSVETRSLTDTQYF
TGTGCCAGCAGCGTAGAGACGAGGTCCCTCACAGATACGCAGTATTTT
>TRBJ2-1|TRBD1|TRBV18|NA
CASSPPGQSLGQFF
TGTGCCAGCTCACCACCGGGACAGTCCCTTGGGCAGTTCTTC
>TRBJ2-3|NA|TRBV2|NA
CASSPRASTDTQYF
TGTGCCAGCAGTCCGCGGGCTAGCACAGATACGCAGTATTTT
>TRBJ2-7|NA|TRBV4-1|NA
CASSQAHRVHEQYF
TGCGCCAGCAGCCAAGCGCACAGGGTCCACGAGCAGTACTTC
>TRBJ1-5|TRBD1|TRBV13|NA
CASSLGGQGLNQPQHF
TGTGCCAGCAGCTTAGGGGGACAGGGGTTGAATCAGCCCCAGCATTTT
>TRBJ2-7|TRBD1|TRBV6-5|NA
CASSEGQAHF
TGTGCCAGCAGTGAAGGACAGGCCCACTTC